This TCR beta chain was retrieved from a study of blood T cell repertoires in COVID-19. Turning to the study itself: COVID-19 samples from acute and convalescent phases originated in the United States, Italy and Spain.

Only in-frame clones appear in the TCRdb table, and some are missing; sequencing was by immunoSEQ multiplex PCR. The data hold about 150,000 clones, with just under 85% observed a single time. Participants were placed into cohorts based on the clinical history they reported. Donors of Cohort 3 who recovered were those that had two negative PCRs, clearance, or symptom resolution. Germline CDR1 is SGHVS and CDR2 is FNYEAQ. The junction had 8 bases not matched to a gene; V was cut back by 5 bases and J by 4 bases. The CDR3 spans 14 residues. The chain links TRBV7-6 to TRBJ2-7; 7 positions agree with TRBD1. Sequenced input: PBMCs or T cells enriched from blood (not recorded which). The receptor's source is a woman in her thirties or forties who had recovered from COVID-19. The CDR3, as DNA: TGTGCCAGCAGCAACAGACAGGGCGGTTACGAGCAGTACTTC. Its protein is CASSNRQGGYEQYF. Complete variable domain (other parts from reference TRBV7-6 and TRBJ2-7): GAGVSQSPRYKVTKRGQDVALRCDPISGHVSLYWYRQALGQGPEFLTYFNYEAQQDKSGLPNDRFSAERPEGSISTLTIQRTEQRDSAMYRCASSNRQGGYEQYFGPGTRLTVT.